The rows below give T cell receptor beta chains drawn from one sample of a study of CDR3 diversity in severe acne. TCRdb re-called the PCR reads through MiXCR, storing one row per CDR3 protein. The repertoire holds more than 70,000 distinct CDR3 sequences, with roughly half as singletons. Sequencing was carried out using blood. The receptors come from a male donor in good health, serving as a control. Both conserved end residues are part of each CDR3.

>TRBV20-1|TRBJ2-7
CSAWDFSYEQYF
>TRBV2|TRBJ1-5
CASSVGGGDSNQPQHF
>TRBV9|TRBJ2-3
CASSTRDTSTDTQYF
>TRBV18|TRBJ2-5
CASSSVAGGRQETQYF
>TRBV20-1|TRBJ2-5
CSARFMAETQYF
>TRBV7-9|TRBJ1-2
CASSASDRGGYTF
>TRBV11-2|TRBJ2-3
CASSRTSGRRDTQYF
>TRBV19|TRBJ2-7
CARGGQGTYERYF
>TRBV12-3/TRBV12-4|TRBJ1-1
CASSFGREAFF
>TRBV9|TRBJ1-2
CASSVADRGPGGYTF
>TRBV13|TRBJ1-5
CASSLTLGDNQPQHF
>TRBV24-1|TRBJ1-4
CATRGHPNEKLFF
>TRBV15|TRBJ2-2
CATKPGGTGELFF
>TRBV6-4|TRBJ2-3
CASRRTGANTDTQYF
>TRBV25-1|TRBJ2-1
CASSKEGTARASGRAWGYNEQFF
>TRBV3-1|TRBJ1-1
CASSQRRAGTEASF
>TRBV4-2|TRBJ2-6
CASSQEGTVGYGANVLTF
>TRBV20-1|TRBJ1-6
CSGKTGEGSSPFHF
>TRBV2|TRBJ1-1
CASSRDPFSATEAFF
>TRBV30|TRBJ2-5
CAWSSGLETQYF
>TRBV5-1|TRBJ2-2
CASSQDATGELFF
>TRBV20-1|TRBJ1-1
CSARSTGGGTETFF
>TRBV11-3|TRBJ1-4
CASSKATALGNEKLFF
>TRBV9|TRBJ1-2
CASSSDIALGYTF
>TRBV6-1|TRBJ1-2
CASSGADGYTF
>TRBV29-1|TRBJ2-5
CSVLRGRSQETQYF
>TRBV20-1|TRBJ1-5
CSASRADNQPQHF
>TRBV7-6|TRBJ2-5
CASKRVAGGHETQYF
>TRBV20-1|TRBJ1-4
CSATLVRTLLGEKLFF
>TRBV24-1|TRBJ1-5
CASSSIQGLNQPQHF
>TRBV24-1|TRBJ1-1
CATTRRTGTEAFF
>TRBV20-1|TRBJ1-6
CSAGDRVGSPLHF
>TRBV6-1|TRBJ2-1
CASSGLAGMNNEQFF